This T cell receptor (beta chain) was obtained from a study of cytomegalovirus exposure and HLA in healthy donors (dated by TCRdb to between 2016 and 2019). About the investigation overall: In an earlier analysis of 587 of the donors, around 300 Gb of sequence data and approximately 100 million unique TCR beta sequences from about 190 million T cells were reported. Approximately 310 gigabases of sequencing data and tens of millions of unique TCR sequences were included in an early release covering roughly 600 HLA-typed donors. The genetic ancestry cluster associated with self-reported Caucasian donors included over 65% of the roughly 400 genotyped donors. The study aimed to test whether signatures of past pathogen exposure could be identified by cataloging public T cell receptors. The study used immunosequencing to profile the T cell repertoires of approximately 640 subjects and linked those repertoires to cytomegalovirus serostatus. In addition to the first cohort of roughly 700 subjects, a separate validation cohort of about 120 different subjects was used. To predict cytomegalovirus infection status, the study combined high-throughput TCR immunosequencing, statistical association of individual TCRs with disease status, and machine learning. In a later analysis, previously published TCR beta repertoires from hundreds of donors were re-analyzed and high-resolution HLA genotyping was added so that TCR occurrence patterns could be studied. In the later analysis, no new phenotypic data were used to find candidate immune exposures; instead, reliance was placed on TCR beta sequences and their occurrence across donors. An earlier analysis of more than 450 of the donors used high-throughput TCR beta sequencing to judge whether each TCR beta V gene segment behaved as functional or pseudogenic. Donor age, sex, ethnicity and CMV serostatus were compiled alongside the repertoire data. In a later genetic analysis, genome-wide SNP genotypes for 398 of the 666 donors were used, and that subset was treated as a discovery cohort. All discovery cohort repertoires had been generated using a single sequencing platform. Both class I and class II loci were covered by HLA typing, at four-digit resolution. The number of typed donors differed by locus: about 629-640 for A, B, C, DRB1 and DQB1; approximately 520 for DQA1; fewer than 610 for DPA1; and some 430 for DPB1. Because of strong linkage in the cohort, a few DR-DQ haplotypes were treated as single units for association and clustering. Among roughly 400 genotyped donors of the cohort, an average of roughly 240,000 unique TCR beta nucleotide sequences were sequenced per donor, roughly 20% of them non-productive.

The cohort comprised some 730 healthy bone marrow donors. At the time of sampling, every cohort member was nominally healthy, though immune exposures that went unrecorded were likely present. The donor was CMV seronegative and belonged to the group of under 400 seronegative cohort members. Each donor provided a peripheral blood sample, and peripheral blood mononuclear cells were used for TCR beta sequencing. The Qiagen DNeasy Blood Extraction Kit was used to extract genomic DNA from the blood cell samples. Libraries were constructed by the immunoSEQ multiplex PCR assay. For the multiplex PCR, a mixture combining 60 forward primers for TCR Vbeta segments and 13 reverse primers for TCR Jbeta segments was used. A multiplex PCR assay on genomic DNA amplified the CDR3 region of rearranged TCR beta genes. The amplified TCR beta libraries were sequenced on the Illumina HiSeq System as 87-base-pair reads. Per the authors' processing: A later analysis tallied around 80 million unique TCR beta chains across the 666 repertoires, and approximately 12 million of those chains were shared by two or more donors. Raw reads were error-corrected and collapsed into unique sequences by a nearest-neighbor algorithm in which closely related sequences were merged to remove PCR and sequencing errors. To assign V, D and J gene segments, CDR3 sequences were aligned to IMGT reference sequences. For a sequence to be retained, at least a six-nucleotide match to both a V gene segment and a J gene segment was required. A rearrangement was called productive if the CDR3 had no stop codons and remained in frame with V and J, and every other rearrangement was called non-productive. Following IMGT convention, CDR3 was defined as the stretch from the second conserved V-encoded cysteine to the conserved J-encoded phenylalanine. The earlier analysis of about 560 of the donors excluded any sequence lacking an unambiguous match to a single V gene segment. In an earlier analysis of approximately 590 of the donors, a V segment was called functional when productive rearrangements were above 56.7%, and segregating when the standard deviation between donors exceeded 5%. To diagnose cytomegalovirus status from the catalog of TCR beta chain sequences, a statistical classification framework was built. A later analysis assigned V and J genes by comparing TCR nucleotide sequences with IMGT/GENE-DB human TR gene sequences. A later analysis assigned CDR3 sequences and most-parsimonious VDJ recombination scenarios with the TCRdist pipeline. In a later analysis, each TCR beta chain was defined by its CDR3 amino acid sequence together with its V-gene family, and reads lacking a unique V-gene family were excluded. As a way to deal with suspected cross-contamination and a sequencing artifact, a later analysis dropped 450 to 600 nucleotide sequences that were highly shared and had low generation probability. In a later analysis, a clonal expansion index for each public chain was calculated from normalized within-repertoire ranks of inferred template counts. Generation probabilities in a later analysis came from a VDJ recombination model fitted to out-of-frame rearrangements, and those results were checked against IGoR. In a later analysis, TCR-TCR, TCR-HLA and TCR-CMV co-occurrence was scored with hypergeometric tests, and a repertoire-size bias correction was applied to TCR pairs. To estimate false discovery rates, a later analysis permuted the HLA or CMV assignments 20 times. In a later analysis, co-occurring TCRs were grouped using DBSCAN, with TCRdist sequence similarity added in when clustering inside HLA-allele-positive subsets. For co-occurrence clustering, repertoires with fewer than 30,000 or more than 120,000 public chains were excluded, along with roughly 5 repertoires with anomalous nucleotide sharing. TCRdb holds this immuneACCESS table with in-frame rearrangements only. Some clones are missing; in checked studies, unresolved V genes explain under half, and the rest has no known cause. V and J calls plus clone size are reproduced from that table; the DNA served to infer D and trimming. Within this sample are about 57,000 clones, with around four fifths of them counted one time only. The biggest ten clones account for just under 3% of the sample.

Here is what the overall study found, with its caveats: A later analysis associated about 17,000 TCR beta sequences with specific HLA alleles at a false discovery rate of 0.05. While some public TCRs were present in many individuals, most TCR sequences turned up only very rarely across donors. A further reported finding was that TCR beta sequences accurately predicted the HLA-A and HLA-B alleles for most subjects in the first cohort. In a later analysis, several top co-occurrence clusters were reported to appear linked to parvovirus B19, influenza, CMV and Epstein-Barr virus. A group of highly shared sequence variants was considered likely to be a technical artifact of the sequencing pipeline. Assigning TCR associations to individual alleles was difficult when HLA alleles, especially DR and DQ, strongly co-occurred. Some IMGT-functional V segments, including TRBV6-2 and TRBV6-3, could not be distinguished by the 87-base-pair reads and were therefore excluded. V-gene and J-gene trimming of TCR beta chains was associated with a missense DCLRE1C variant in a later genetic analysis, and the association was replicated in an independent cohort. A later analysis found that HLA-associated TCR beta chains were more clonally expanded and had lower generation probabilities than equally common non-associated chains. Because HLA typing was missing for some donors at each locus, association tests included only the typed subset. Most CMV-associated TCR beta chains appeared to be HLA-restricted in a later analysis, and the HLA associations seemed to be driven largely by CMV exposure. Correlated functional status among segregating V segments might be attributable to linkage disequilibrium, but an unknown experimental factor could not be ruled out. A later genetic analysis reported fewer N-insertions in productive TCRs among donors in an Asian-associated ancestry cluster than the roughly 720-donor mean. The presence/absence analyses assumed that sequencing depth was roughly uniform across donors, and that assumption may not be true. The study listed 164 TCR beta chains as associated with cytomegalovirus. Only TCR beta chains were sequenced in this cohort, and the absence of alpha or paired-chain data limited detectable features. Because counts were too low, seventeen rarely observed V segments, including chromosome 9 orphons, were excluded from the earlier analysis of some 590 of the donors. In a later analysis, the rate of TCR association differed among HLA loci, with DRB1 alleles having the most associated TCRs and HLA-C alleles having the fewest. The authors suggested that the approach could potentially be extended to other disease states and immunological phenotypes. Immune exposure information for the cohort was limited to CMV serostatus. In both the original and validation cohorts, the classifier was reported to diagnose cytomegalovirus status with high specificity and sensitivity. Broadly in line with IMGT annotations, most TCR beta V segments showed up in productive rearrangements about 87% or about 30% of the time in an earlier analysis of around 600 of the donors. In vitro tests confirmed that a few of the cytomegalovirus-associated TCR beta chains recognize cytomegalovirus antigens.

Points on this clone: Its antigen remains undetermined. No much larger clone is present one base from it, and per-base qualities are unavailable.

The CDR3 spans 14 residues, from the cysteine through the phenylalanine. The kept DNA is CDR3 alone, 42 bases in frame from the first base. The trim is 6 bases for V and 8 bases for J, with a gap of 16 bases between the germline ends. According to the germline V gene, CDR1 reads MNHNS and CDR2 reads SASEGT. The clonotype was recovered from a woman aged 25 to 39 in good health and CMV-seronegative. The sequenced material came from PBMCs. The chain employs TRBV6-1 and TRBJ1-4; a tentative D call is TRBD1 (6 bases match). The sequenced DNA is TGTGCCAGCAGGGTGGACAGCGGCTGGGAAAAACTGTTTTTT. This translates into CASRVDSGWEKLFF.